This T cell receptor (beta chain) is from a study of regulatory T cells in long-lasting Graves disease. Looking at the study overall: Graves' patients, diagnosed recently, had received antithyroid drugs under 3 months.

HTBI primers from iRepertoire and Arm-PCR of CDR3 regions yielded the TCR beta libraries. TCRdb fed the multiplex PCR reads into MiXCR, producing one record per CDR3 protein. The table lists 250,000 to 400,000 distinct CDR3 sequences, about a sixth of them singletons. As for time point: newly diagnosed GD, antithyroid drugs for less than 3 months. PBMCs provided the RNA from which the TCR library was made. V lost 4 bases to trimming and J lost 6 bases, with 19 bases between them. This CDR3 has 16 amino acids. Germline V gives CDR1 MGHRA, CDR2 YSYEKL. The chain uses TRBV4-1 and TRBJ2-1; D tentatively reads TRBD1 or TRBD2 (6 bases each). The sequence came from a female donor with Graves disease. Sequencing was performed on peripheral blood mononuclear cells (PBMCs), taken at new diagnosis, from a patient treated with antithyroid drugs. The CDR3 sequence is CASSLLPGGKGNEQFF. The CDR3 DNA reads as TGCGCCAGCAGCCTTTTACCCGGGGGCAAGGGCAATGAGCAGTTCTTC.